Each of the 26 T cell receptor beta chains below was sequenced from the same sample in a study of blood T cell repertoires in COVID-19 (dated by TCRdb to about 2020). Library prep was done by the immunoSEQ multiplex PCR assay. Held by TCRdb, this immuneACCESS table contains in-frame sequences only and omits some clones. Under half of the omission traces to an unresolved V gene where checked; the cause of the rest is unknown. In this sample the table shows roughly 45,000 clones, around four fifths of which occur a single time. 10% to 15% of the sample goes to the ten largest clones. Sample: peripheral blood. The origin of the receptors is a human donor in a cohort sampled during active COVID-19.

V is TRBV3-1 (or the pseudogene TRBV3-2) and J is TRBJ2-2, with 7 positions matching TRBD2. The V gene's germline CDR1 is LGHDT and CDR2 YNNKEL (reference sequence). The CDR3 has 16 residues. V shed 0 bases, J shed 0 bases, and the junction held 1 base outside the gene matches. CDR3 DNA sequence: TGTGCCAGCAGCCAAGAGCGGGGGTCGAACACCGGGGAGCTGTTTTTT. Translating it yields CASSQERGSNTGELFF.

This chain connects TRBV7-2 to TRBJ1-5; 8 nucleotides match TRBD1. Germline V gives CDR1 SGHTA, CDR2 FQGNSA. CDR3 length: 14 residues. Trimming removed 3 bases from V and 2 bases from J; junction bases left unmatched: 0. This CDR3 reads CASSLGQGNQPQHF. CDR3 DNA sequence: TGTGCCAGCAGCTTGGGACAGGGCAATCAGCCCCAGCATTTT.

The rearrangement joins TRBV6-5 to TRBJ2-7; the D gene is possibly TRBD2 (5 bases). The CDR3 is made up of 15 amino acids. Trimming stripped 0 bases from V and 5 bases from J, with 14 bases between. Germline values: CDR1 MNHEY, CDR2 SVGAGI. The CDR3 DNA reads TGTGCCAGCAGTTACTCGGTGACGGAGGACCACGAGCAGTACTTC. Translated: CASSYSVTEDHEQYF.

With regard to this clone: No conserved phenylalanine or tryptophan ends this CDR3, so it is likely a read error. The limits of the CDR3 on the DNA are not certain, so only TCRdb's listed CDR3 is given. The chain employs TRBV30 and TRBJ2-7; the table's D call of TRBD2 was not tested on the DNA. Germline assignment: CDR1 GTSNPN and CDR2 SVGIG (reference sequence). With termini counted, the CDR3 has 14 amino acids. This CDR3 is CAWSAGIAGGDPAM.

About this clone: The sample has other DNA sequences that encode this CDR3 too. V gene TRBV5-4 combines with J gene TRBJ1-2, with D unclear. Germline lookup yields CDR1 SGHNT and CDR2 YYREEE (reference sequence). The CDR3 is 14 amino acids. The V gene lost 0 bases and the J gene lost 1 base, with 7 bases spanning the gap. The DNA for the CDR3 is TGTGCCAGCAGCTTGGATCGCGTTAACTATGGCTACACCTTC. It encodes CASSLDRVNYGYTF.

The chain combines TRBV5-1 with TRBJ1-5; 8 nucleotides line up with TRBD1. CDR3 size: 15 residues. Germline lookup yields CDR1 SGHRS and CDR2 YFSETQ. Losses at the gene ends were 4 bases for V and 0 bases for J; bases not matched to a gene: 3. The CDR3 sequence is CASSPTGDSNQPQHF. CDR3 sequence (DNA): TGCGCCAGCAGCCCGACAGGGGATAGCAATCAGCCCCAGCATTTT.

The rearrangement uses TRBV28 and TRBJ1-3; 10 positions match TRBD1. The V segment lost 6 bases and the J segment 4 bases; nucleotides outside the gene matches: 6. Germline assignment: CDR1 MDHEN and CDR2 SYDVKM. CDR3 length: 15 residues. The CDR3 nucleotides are TGTGCCAGCAGCCTGACAGGGGGCGCCGGAAACACCATATATTTT. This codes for CASSLTGGAGNTIYF.

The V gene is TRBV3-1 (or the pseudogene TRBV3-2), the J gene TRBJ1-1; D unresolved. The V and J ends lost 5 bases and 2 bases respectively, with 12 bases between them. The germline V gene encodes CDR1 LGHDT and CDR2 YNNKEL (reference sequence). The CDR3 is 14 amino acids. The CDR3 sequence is CASSYNSPNTEAFF. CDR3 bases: TGTGCCAGCAGCTACAACAGCCCCAACACTGAAGCTTTCTTT.

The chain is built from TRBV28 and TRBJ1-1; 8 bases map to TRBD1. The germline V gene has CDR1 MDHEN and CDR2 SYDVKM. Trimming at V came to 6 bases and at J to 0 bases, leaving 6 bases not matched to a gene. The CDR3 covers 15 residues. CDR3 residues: CASSIWTGLNTEAFF. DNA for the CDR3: TGTGCCAGCAGCATTTGGACAGGGCTGAACACTGAAGCTTTCTTT.

CDR3 DNA: TGTGCCAGCAGTGACGGGCAGGGGTTAAATCAGCCCCAGCATTTT. Its translation is CASSDGQGLNQPQHF. The gene calls are TRBV6-1 and TRBJ1-5; tentatively, D is TRBD1 (6 bases). The ends were cut back, 3 bases at V and 4 bases at J, with 13 bases in the middle. Germline V lookup: CDR1 MNHNS, CDR2 SASEGT. This CDR3 comprises 15 residues.

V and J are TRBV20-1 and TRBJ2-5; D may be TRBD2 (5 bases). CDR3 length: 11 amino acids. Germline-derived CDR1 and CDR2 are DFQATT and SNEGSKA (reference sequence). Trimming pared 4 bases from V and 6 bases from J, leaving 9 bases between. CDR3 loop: CSANLAQTQYF. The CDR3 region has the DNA TGCAGTGCTAACCTAGCCCAGACCCAGTACTTC.

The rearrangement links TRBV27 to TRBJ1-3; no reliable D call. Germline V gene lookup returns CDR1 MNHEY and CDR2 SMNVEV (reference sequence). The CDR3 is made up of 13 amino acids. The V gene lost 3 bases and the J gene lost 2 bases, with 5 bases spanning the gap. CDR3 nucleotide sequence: TGTGCCAGCAGTTTCGGGGCTGGAAACACCATATATTTT. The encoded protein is CASSFGAGNTIYF.

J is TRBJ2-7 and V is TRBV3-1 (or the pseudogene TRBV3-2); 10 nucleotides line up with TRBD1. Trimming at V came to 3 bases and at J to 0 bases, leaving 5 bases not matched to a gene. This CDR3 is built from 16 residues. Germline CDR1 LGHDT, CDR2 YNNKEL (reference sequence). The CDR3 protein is CASSHAGTGVSYEQYF. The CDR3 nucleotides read TGTGCCAGCAGCCATGCCGGGACAGGGGTCTCCTACGAGCAGTACTTC.

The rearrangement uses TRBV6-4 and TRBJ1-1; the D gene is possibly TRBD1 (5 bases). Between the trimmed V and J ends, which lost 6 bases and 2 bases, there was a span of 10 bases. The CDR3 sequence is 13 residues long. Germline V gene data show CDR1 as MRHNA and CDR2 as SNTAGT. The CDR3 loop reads CASSETANTEAFF. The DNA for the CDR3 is TGTGCCAGCAGCGAGACAGCTAACACTGAAGCTTTCTTT.

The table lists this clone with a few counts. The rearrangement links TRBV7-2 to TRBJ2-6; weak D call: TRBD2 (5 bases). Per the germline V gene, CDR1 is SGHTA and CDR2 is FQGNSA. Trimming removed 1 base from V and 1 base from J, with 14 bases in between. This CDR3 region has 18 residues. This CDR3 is CASSLESLDFSGANVLTF. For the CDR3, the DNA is TGTGCCAGCAGCTTAGAATCTTTGGACTTTTCTGGGGCCAACGTCCTGACTTTC. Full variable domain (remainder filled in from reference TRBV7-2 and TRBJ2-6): GAGVSQSPSNKVTEKGKDVELRCDPISGHTALYWYRQSLGQGLEFLIYFQGNSAPDKSGLPSDRFSAERTGGSVSTLTIQRTQQEDSAVYLCASSLESLDFSGANVLTFGAGSRLTVL.

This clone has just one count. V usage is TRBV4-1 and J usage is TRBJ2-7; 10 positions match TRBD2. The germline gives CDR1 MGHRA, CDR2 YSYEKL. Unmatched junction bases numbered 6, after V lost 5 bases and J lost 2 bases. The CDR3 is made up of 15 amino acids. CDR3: CASSASGGKTYEQYF. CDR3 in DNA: TGCGCCAGCAGCGCTAGCGGGGGAAAAACCTACGAGCAGTACTTC.

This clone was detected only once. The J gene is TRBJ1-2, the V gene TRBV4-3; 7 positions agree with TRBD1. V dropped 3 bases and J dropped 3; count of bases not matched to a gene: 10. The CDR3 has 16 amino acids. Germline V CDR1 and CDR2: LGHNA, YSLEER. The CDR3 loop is CASSHRQTGLDYGYTF. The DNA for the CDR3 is TGCGCCAGCAGCCACCGCCAGACAGGGCTCGACTATGGCTACACCTTC.

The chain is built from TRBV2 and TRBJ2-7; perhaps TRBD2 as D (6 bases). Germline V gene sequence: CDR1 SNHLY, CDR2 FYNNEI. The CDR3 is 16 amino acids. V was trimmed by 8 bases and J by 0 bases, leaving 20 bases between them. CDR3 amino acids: CASLLHLGTSSYEQYF. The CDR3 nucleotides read TGTGCCAGCCTTTTGCACCTCGGGACTTCCTCCTACGAGCAGTACTTC.

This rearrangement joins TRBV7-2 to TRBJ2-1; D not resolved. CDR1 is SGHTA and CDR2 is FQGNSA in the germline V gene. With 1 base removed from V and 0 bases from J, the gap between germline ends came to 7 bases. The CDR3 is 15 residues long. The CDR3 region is CASSLVSSSYNEQFF. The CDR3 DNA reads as TGTGCCAGCAGCTTAGTTTCGAGCTCCTACAATGAGCAGTTCTTC. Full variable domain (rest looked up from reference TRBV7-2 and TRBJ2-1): GAGVSQSPSNKVTEKGKDVELRCDPISGHTALYWYRQSLGQGLEFLIYFQGNSAPDKSGLPSDRFSAERTGGSVSTLTIQRTQQEDSAVYLCASSLVSSSYNEQFFGPGTRLTVL.

CDR3 DNA sequence: TGTGCCAGCAGCTCAACTAGCGGGCGTTACAATGAGCAGTTCTTC. Translated, it gives CASSSTSGRYNEQFF. This chain joins TRBV11-3 and TRBJ2-1; 9 positions agree with TRBD2. Germline V gene lookup returns CDR1 SGHNT and CDR2 YENEEA. J gave up 4 bases and V 4 bases, and 5 bases lay outside the gene matches. CDR3 length: 15 amino acids.

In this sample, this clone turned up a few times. This CDR3 is CASSPSVNTEAFF. The CDR3 nucleotides read TGTGCCAGCAGCCCTTCAGTGAACACTGAAGCTTTCTTT. The rearrangement joins TRBV7-9 to TRBJ1-1; D gene ambiguous. The CDR3 consists of 13 residues. Germline lookup yields CDR1 SEHNR and CDR2 FQNEAQ (reference sequence). Deletions cut 5 bases from V and 0 bases from J, with 7 bases between.

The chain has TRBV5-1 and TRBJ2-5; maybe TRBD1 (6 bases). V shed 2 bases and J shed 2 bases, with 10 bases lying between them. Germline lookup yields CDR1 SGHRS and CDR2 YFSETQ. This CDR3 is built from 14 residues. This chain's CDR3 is CASSLGGGQETQYF. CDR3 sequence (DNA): TGCGCCAGCAGCTTAGGGGGTGGGCAAGAGACCCAGTACTTC.

CDR3 DNA sequence: TGCAGCGCCGGGGACAGGGTATATGGCTACACCTTC. Protein: CSAGDRVYGYTF. The V and J genes are TRBV29-1 and TRBJ1-2; 9 bases agree with TRBD1. With V trimmed by 7 bases and J by 5 bases, 5 bases remained unmatched. Germline V gene lookup returns CDR1 SQVTM and CDR2 ANQGSEA. There are 12 residues in the CDR3.

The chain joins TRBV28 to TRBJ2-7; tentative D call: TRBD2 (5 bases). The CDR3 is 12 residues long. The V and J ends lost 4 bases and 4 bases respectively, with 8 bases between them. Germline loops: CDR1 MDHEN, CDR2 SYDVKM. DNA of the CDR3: TGTGCCAGCAGTTCCGGGATGTACGAGCAGTACTTC. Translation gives CASSSGMYEQYF.

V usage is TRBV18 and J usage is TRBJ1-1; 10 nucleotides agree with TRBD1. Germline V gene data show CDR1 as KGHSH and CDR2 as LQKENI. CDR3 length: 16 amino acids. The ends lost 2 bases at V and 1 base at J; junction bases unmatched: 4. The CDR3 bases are TGTGCCAGCTCACCATGGGACAGGGGAGGGAACACTGAAGCTTTCTTT. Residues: CASSPWDRGGNTEAFF. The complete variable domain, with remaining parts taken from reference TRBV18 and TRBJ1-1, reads NAGVMQNPRHLVRRRGQEARLRCSPMKGHSHVYWYRQLPEEGLKFMVYLQKENIIDESGMPKERFSAEFPKEGPSILRIQQVVRGDSAAYFCASSPWDRGGNTEAFFGQGTRLTVV.

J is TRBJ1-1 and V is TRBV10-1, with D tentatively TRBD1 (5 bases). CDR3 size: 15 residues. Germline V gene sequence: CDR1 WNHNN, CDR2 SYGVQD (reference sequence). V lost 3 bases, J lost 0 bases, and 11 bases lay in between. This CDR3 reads CASSDGGEVNTEAFF. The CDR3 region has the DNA TGCGCCAGCAGTGACGGGGGTGAGGTGAACACTGAAGCTTTCTTT.